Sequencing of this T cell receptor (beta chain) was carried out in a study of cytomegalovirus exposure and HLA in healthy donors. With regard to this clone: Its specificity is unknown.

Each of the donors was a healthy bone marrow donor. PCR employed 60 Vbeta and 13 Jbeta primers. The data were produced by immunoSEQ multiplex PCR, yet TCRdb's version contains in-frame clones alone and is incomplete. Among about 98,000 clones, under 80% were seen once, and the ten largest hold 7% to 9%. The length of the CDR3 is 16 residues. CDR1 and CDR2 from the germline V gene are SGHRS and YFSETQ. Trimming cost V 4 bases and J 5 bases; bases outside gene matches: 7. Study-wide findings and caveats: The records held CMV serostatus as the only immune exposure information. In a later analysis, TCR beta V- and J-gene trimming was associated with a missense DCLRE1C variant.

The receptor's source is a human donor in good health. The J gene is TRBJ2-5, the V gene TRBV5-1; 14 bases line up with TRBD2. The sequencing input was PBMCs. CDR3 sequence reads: CASSAGTSGRWETQYF. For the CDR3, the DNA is TGCGCCAGCAGCGCGGGGACTAGCGGGAGATGGGAGACCCAGTACTTC. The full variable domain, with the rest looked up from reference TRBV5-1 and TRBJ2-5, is KAGVTQTPRYLIKTRGQQVTLSCSPISGHRSVSWYQQTPGQGLQFLFEYFSETQRNKGNFPGRFSGRQFSNSRSEMNVSTLELGDSALYLCASSAGTSGRWETQYFGPGTRLLVL.